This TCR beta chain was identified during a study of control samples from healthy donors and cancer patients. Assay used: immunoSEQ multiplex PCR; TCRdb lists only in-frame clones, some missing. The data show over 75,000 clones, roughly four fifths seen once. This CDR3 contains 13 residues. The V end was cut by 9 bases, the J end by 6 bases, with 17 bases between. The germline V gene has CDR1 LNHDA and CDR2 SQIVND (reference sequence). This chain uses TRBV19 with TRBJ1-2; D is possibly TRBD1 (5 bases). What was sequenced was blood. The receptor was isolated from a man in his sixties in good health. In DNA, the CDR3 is TGTGCCAGCCTCAGGGAGCTTCAAGATGGCTACACCTTC. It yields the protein CASLRELQDGYTF.